The 26 T cell receptor beta chains reported below all come from one sample, sequenced in a study of CD4 T cells in relation to SARS-CoV-2 and coronaviruses. Before the COVID-19 pandemic, during about 2010-2018, CD4+ T cells were taken from unexposed donors. The cells were cultured for about ten days before CD4+ T cells were isolated. Profiling relied on immunoSEQ multiplex PCR, and the TCRdb table lists in-frame clones only, not all of them. The sample comprises tens of thousands of clones, around 77% of which are singletons, and approximately 15% rests with the top ten. Their cognate antigens are unknown. Material for sequencing was CD4+ T cells from PBMCs, cultured in vitro. Source of these receptors: a human donor in good health.

This clone was picked up one time. The V and J genes are TRBV7-2 and TRBJ2-2, with D unresolved. The CDR3 runs 15 residues. Trimming pared 9 bases from V and 2 bases from J, leaving 16 bases between. Germline V gene lookup returns CDR1 SGHTA and CDR2 FQGNSA. The CDR3, as DNA: TGTGCCAGTACCCCTGGGTCCGGAAACACCGGGGAGCTGTTTTTT. Its translation is CASTPGSGNTGELFF.

The V and J genes are TRBV19 and TRBJ2-7, with D tentatively TRBD1 (5 bases). This CDR3 region has 13 residues. The germline gives CDR1 LNHDA, CDR2 SQIVND (reference sequence). V lost 5 bases and J lost 0, with 8 bases in between. CDR3 residues: CASSVTVSYEQYF. CDR3 nucleotides: TGTGCCAGTAGTGTGACAGTCTCCTACGAGCAGTACTTC.

This clone appeared a single time. The gene calls are TRBV15 and TRBJ2-5; perhaps TRBD1 as D (5 bases). V lost 0 bases and J lost 1, with 6 bases in between. This CDR3 is 14 amino acids long. Germline CDR1 reads LNHNV; CDR2 reads YYDKDF (reference sequence). CDR3 amino acids: CATSREGPQETQYF. The CDR3 bases are TGTGCCACCAGCAGAGAGGGGCCCCAAGAGACCCAGTACTTC.

The chain couples TRBV6-5 to TRBJ2-5; 11 bases align to TRBD2. Looked up from germline, CDR1 is MNHEY and CDR2 is SVGAGI. The CDR3 runs to 14 residues. Trimming took 5 bases from V and 1 from J; bases not matched to a gene: 0. For the CDR3, the DNA is TGTGCCAGCAGTCTAGCGGGAGGCCAAGAGACCCAGTACTTC. This encodes CASSLAGGQETQYF.

CDR3 DNA: TGTGCTAGTGGTCGGGTTCGGGGGAACACTGAAGCTTTCTTT. Its translation: CASGRVRGNTEAFF. The rearrangement joins TRBV12-5 to TRBJ1-1; D remains unclear. The CDR3 is 14 amino acids. Germline CDR1 reads LGHNT; CDR2 reads FRNRAP. V shed 5 bases and J shed 1 base, with 11 bases lying between them.

This clone has only a few counts. The chain is built from TRBV10-2 and TRBJ1-3; D not resolved. The CDR3 totals 17 residues. With 4 bases removed from V and 0 bases from J, the gap between germline ends came to 16 bases. Germline V gene lookup returns CDR1 WSHSY and CDR2 SAAADI. CDR3 region: CASSASITTDSGNTIYF. CDR3 DNA sequence: TGCGCCAGCAGTGCTTCTATCACTACGGACTCTGGAAACACCATATATTTT.

V and J are TRBV30 and TRBJ1-5, with D possibly matching TRBD1 (6 bases). Trimming removed 4 bases from V and 2 bases from J, with 15 bases in between. The CDR3 is 15 amino acids. In germline, CDR1 is GTSNPN, CDR2 SVGIG (reference sequence). The CDR3 nucleotides are TGTGCCTGGACCTTACAGGGTGGAGGCAATCAGCCCCAGCATTTT. Translated, it gives CAWTLQGGGNQPQHF.

This chain uses TRBV7-8 with TRBJ2-2; 8 nucleotides align to TRBD1. Germline V gene sequence: CDR1 SGHVS, CDR2 FQNEAQ. CDR3 size: 16 residues. Trimming removed 3 bases from V and 5 bases from J; junction bases left unmatched: 8. The CDR3 loop is CASSFQSQGATGELFF. The CDR3 DNA reads as TGTGCCAGCAGCTTTCAGTCCCAGGGGGCAACCGGGGAGCTGTTTTTT.

This clone was recorded a few times. The chain has TRBV7-2 and TRBJ2-3, with D possibly matching TRBD2 (6 bases). This CDR3 spans 13 amino acids. Germline CDR1 reads SGHTA; CDR2 reads FQGNSA. V lost 3 bases, J lost 5 bases, and 9 bases lay in between. The CDR3 DNA is TGTGCCAGCAGCTTGGGGAGGAGAGATACGCAGTATTTT. Translation: CASSLGRRDTQYF. Full variable domain (remainder filled in from reference TRBV7-2 and TRBJ2-3): GAGVSQSPSNKVTEKGKDVELRCDPISGHTALYWYRQSLGQGLEFLIYFQGNSAPDKSGLPSDRFSAERTGGSVSTLTIQRTQQEDSAVYLCASSLGRRDTQYFGPGTRLTVL.

The chain employs TRBV6-6 and TRBJ1-4; no definite D call. CDR3 size: 13 residues. The germline V gene has CDR1 MNHNY and CDR2 SVGAGI (reference sequence). V lost 5 bases and J 4 bases, leaving 8 bases between the germline ends. For the CDR3, the DNA is TGTGCCAGCAGTACCGGAATTAATGAAAAACTGTTTTTT. Residues: CASSTGINEKLFF.

This clone was found a few times. V and J are TRBV20-1 and TRBJ2-1, with D possibly TRBD1 on 6 matching bases. This CDR3 is 11 amino acids long. CDR1 is DFQATT and CDR2 is SNEGSKA in the germline V gene (reference sequence). V gave up 6 bases and J gave up 6 bases, with 9 bases separating them. CDR3 protein: CSAPDSNEQFF. Here the CDR3 DNA reads TGCAGTGCACCGGACAGCAATGAGCAGTTCTTC.

This clone was counted a single time. The chain employs TRBV10-2 and TRBJ2-7, with TRBD1 matching over 8 bases. This CDR3 contains 14 residues. Looked up from germline, CDR1 is WSHSY and CDR2 is SAAADI. Losses at the gene ends were 4 bases for V and 1 base for J; bases not matched to a gene: 3. CDR3 amino acids: CASSGRTGSYEQYF. For the CDR3, the DNA is TGCGCCAGCAGTGGCCGGACAGGGTCCTACGAGCAGTACTTC.

V and J are TRBV5-1 and TRBJ2-7; D is undetermined. The V gene lost 4 bases and the J gene lost 3 bases, with 14 bases spanning the gap. CDR3 length equals 14 residues. CDR1 is SGHRS and CDR2 is YFSETQ in the germline V gene. This CDR3 reads CASSQSTGRYEQYF. The CDR3, as DNA: TGCGCCAGCAGCCAATCGACCGGACGCTACGAGCAGTACTTC. The full variable domain, its missing parts supplied by reference TRBV5-1 and TRBJ2-7, is KAGVTQTPRYLIKTRGQQVTLSCSPISGHRSVSWYQQTPGQGLQFLFEYFSETQRNKGNFPGRFSGRQFSNSRSEMNVSTLELGDSALYLCASSQSTGRYEQYFGPGTRLTVT.

J is TRBJ1-4 and V is TRBV2; D is possibly TRBD1 (6 bases). The V gene lost 1 base and the J gene lost 8 bases, with 11 bases spanning the gap. Germline-derived CDR1 and CDR2 are SNHLY and FYNNEI. This CDR3 is built from 14 residues. The CDR3 is CASSEGTVQEKLFF. In DNA form, the CDR3 reads TGTGCCAGCAGTGAAGGGACAGTGCAGGAAAAACTGTTTTTT.

This chain joins TRBV9 and TRBJ1-2; D is possibly TRBD1 (6 bases). The germline V and J ends were trimmed by 0 bases and 9 bases, with 18 bases remaining between them. In germline, CDR1 is SGDLS, CDR2 YYNGEE. The CDR3 runs 15 residues. In nucleotides, the CDR3 is TGTGCCAGCAGCGTAGCTACGGGGGGGCTCATGAGCTACACCTTC. Translated, it gives CASSVATGGLMSYTF.

This rearrangement joins TRBV19 to TRBJ1-5; 7 bases align to TRBD1. Germline CDR1 reads LNHDA; CDR2 reads SQIVND (reference sequence). The trim removed 5 bases at V and 5 bases at J, leaving 15 bases unmatched. There are 17 residues in the CDR3. This CDR3 is CASSSTTRQGWYQPQHF. The DNA of the CDR3 is TGTGCCAGTAGTTCGACTACCAGACAGGGTTGGTATCAGCCCCAGCATTTT.

This sequence joins TRBV15 and TRBJ1-5, with D possibly matching TRBD1 (5 bases). Trimming stripped 3 bases from V and 4 bases from J, with 10 bases between. The V gene's germline CDR1 is LNHNV and CDR2 YYDKDF (reference sequence). The CDR3 sequence is 14 residues long. CDR3 loop: CATSSERGNQPQHF. CDR3 nucleotide sequence: TGTGCCACCAGCAGCGAGCGGGGGAATCAGCCCCAGCATTTT.

The V gene is TRBV7-2, the J gene TRBJ2-3, with a weak D call TRBD1 (5 bases). The V end lost 5 bases, the J end lost 0 bases, and 12 bases lay between the germline ends. The germline gives CDR1 SGHTA, CDR2 FQGNSA. This CDR3 contains 15 residues. CDR3 amino acids: CASSLRAESTDTQYF. The CDR3 coding sequence is TGTGCCAGCAGCCTCAGGGCGGAGAGCACAGATACGCAGTATTTT.

This clone turned up a few times. The CDR3 coding sequence is TGTGCCAGCTCACCCGTCCAGGGTTACACTGAAGCTTTCTTT. Its protein product is CASSPVQGYTEAFF. This chain uses TRBV18 with TRBJ1-1, with TRBD1 as a possible D gene (5 bases). Trimming pared 3 bases from V and 3 bases from J, leaving 11 bases between. The CDR3 runs 14 residues. Germline V lookup: CDR1 KGHSH, CDR2 LQKENI.

In its sample, this clone was seen a few times. The V and J genes are TRBV10-3 and TRBJ1-1, with D possibly TRBD1 on 5 matching bases. In germline, CDR1 is ENHRY, CDR2 SYGVKD. V lost 6 bases, J lost 2 bases, and 16 bases lay in between. This CDR3 is 15 amino acids long. The CDR3 here is CAIRNNQGLNTEAFF. CDR3 coding DNA: TGTGCCATCAGGAATAACCAGGGCCTCAACACTGAAGCTTTCTTT.

This clone was recorded once. This chain connects TRBV5-4 to TRBJ1-2; D might be TRBD1 (5 bases). Germline CDR1 reads SGHNT; CDR2 reads YYREEE (reference sequence). The CDR3 extends over 15 amino acids. V was trimmed by 4 bases and J by 3 bases, leaving 16 bases between them. CDR3 sequence: CASSPITGDHYGYTF. DNA for the CDR3: TGTGCCAGCAGCCCTATCACAGGAGACCACTATGGCTACACCTTC.

V usage is TRBV3-1 (or the pseudogene TRBV3-2) and J usage is TRBJ1-1; the D is unclear. Trimming removed 0 bases from V and 10 bases from J, with 6 bases in between. CDR1 is LGHDT and CDR2 is YNNKEL in the germline V gene (reference sequence). The length of the CDR3 is 11 residues. The CDR3 protein is CASSQDSPAFF. The CDR3, as DNA: TGTGCCAGCAGCCAAGATTCGCCAGCTTTCTTT.

This sequence joins TRBV13 and TRBJ1-1, with TRBD1 matching 7 bases. The V gene's germline CDR1 is PRHDT and CDR2 FYEKMQ (reference sequence). Trimming at V came to 5 bases and at J to 3 bases, leaving 6 bases not matched to a gene. The CDR3 has 14 amino acids. CDR3 region: CASSPTGFDTEAFF. The DNA for the CDR3 is TGTGCCAGCAGCCCGACAGGGTTCGACACTGAAGCTTTCTTT.

This chain connects TRBV7-2 to TRBJ1-3; D gene unclear. Trimming removed 1 base from V and 0 bases from J, with 13 bases in between. The germline CDR1 and CDR2 sequences are SGHTA and FQGNSA. The CDR3 runs to 17 residues. The CDR3 here is CASSLVAGSSSGNTIYF. The CDR3 DNA is TGTGCCAGCAGCTTAGTCGCGGGCTCTTCCTCTGGAAACACCATATATTTT. Full variable domain (missing parts from reference TRBV7-2 and TRBJ1-3): GAGVSQSPSNKVTEKGKDVELRCDPISGHTALYWYRQSLGQGLEFLIYFQGNSAPDKSGLPSDRFSAERTGGSVSTLTIQRTQQEDSAVYLCASSLVAGSSSGNTIYFGEGSWLTVV.

The chain recombines TRBV3-1 (or the pseudogene TRBV3-2) with TRBJ2-7, with D unclear. Trimming left V 4 bases short and J 5 bases short, with 6 bases between. CDR1 is LGHDT, CDR2 YNNKEL, per germline (reference sequence). CDR3 size: 11 residues. CDR3 sequence (DNA): TGTGCCAGCAGCCGAGGACACGAGCAGTACTTC. Protein product: CASSRGHEQYF.

V and J are TRBV19 and TRBJ1-1; 12 bases align to TRBD1. Germline CDR1 reads LNHDA; CDR2 reads SQIVND (reference sequence). Losses at the gene ends were 6 bases for V and 4 bases for J; bases not matched to a gene: 15. This CDR3 comprises 18 residues. The CDR3 DNA reads TGTGCCAGTAGCCCAATAACCGGGACAGGGGGCGTTGTCACTGAAGCTTTCTTT. This sequence encodes CASSPITGTGGVVTEAFF.